This T cell receptor (beta chain) was identified in a study of blood T cell repertoires in COVID-19. The germline CDR1 and CDR2 sequences are MDHEN and SYDVKM. The CDR3 is 16 residues long. V lost 10 bases, J lost 2 bases, and 23 bases lay in between. This table comes from immunoSEQ multiplex PCR, and its TCRdb copy is limited to in-frame clones, with some not included. The top ten clones hold 7.2% of a sample with about 240,000 clones, about nine tenths of them seen once. This chain joins TRBV28 and TRBJ1-2, with D possibly being TRBD1 (6 bases). This TCR was sampled from a man in his sixties who had recovered from COVID-19. Sequencing used peripheral blood. CDR3 bases: TGTGCCACCACAAAGAGGACAGCCCTAAGGAACTATGGCTACACCTTC. It translates to CATTKRTALRNYGYTF.